This T cell receptor (beta chain) came from a study of T cells after yellow fever vaccination. The V end lost 2 bases, the J end lost 6 bases, and 10 bases lay between the germline ends. The CDR3 has 13 amino acids. TCRdb re-called the 5' RACE reads through MiXCR, storing one row per CDR3 protein. This table has under 400,000 distinct CDR3 sequences, about 9.9% appearing once. This rearrangement joins TRBV12-3 or TRBV12-4 to TRBJ1-2, with unresolved D. The sample consisted of PBMCs, taken on the day of the first yellow fever vaccination. This receptor was taken from a man younger than 30 who received the YFV17D yellow fever vaccine. CDR3 in amino acids: CASSLRQDHGYTF. CDR3 in DNA: TGTGCCAGCAGTTTAAGACAAGATCATGGCTACACCTTC.